This T cell receptor (beta chain) was captured in a study of response to subunit inactivated influenza vaccine. Points from the study as a whole: Every seasonal influenza vaccination brings in few new T cells, the authors suggested.

TCRdb called the RT-PCR reads again in MiXCR, with one record for every CDR3 protein. This sample has 650,000 to 700,000 distinct CDR3 sequences, with less than 20% found just once. V was clipped by 6 bases and J by 3 bases, with 15 bases between them. The germline V gene encodes CDR1 DFQATT and CDR2 SNEGSKA (reference sequence). CDR3 length: 14 residues. Comments on this clonotype: Its antigen remains unknown.

The V gene is TRBV20-1, the J gene TRBJ1-5; D perhaps matches TRBD1 (5 bases). The sequence derives from a man between 50 and 59 years old who received an inactivated influenza vaccine. Sequencing was performed on PBMCs from blood, taken 11 to 12 days after vaccination. CDR3: CSAAPLGANQPQHF. CDR3 DNA sequence: TGCAGTGCCGCCCCCCTCGGGGCCAATCAGCCCCAGCATTTT.